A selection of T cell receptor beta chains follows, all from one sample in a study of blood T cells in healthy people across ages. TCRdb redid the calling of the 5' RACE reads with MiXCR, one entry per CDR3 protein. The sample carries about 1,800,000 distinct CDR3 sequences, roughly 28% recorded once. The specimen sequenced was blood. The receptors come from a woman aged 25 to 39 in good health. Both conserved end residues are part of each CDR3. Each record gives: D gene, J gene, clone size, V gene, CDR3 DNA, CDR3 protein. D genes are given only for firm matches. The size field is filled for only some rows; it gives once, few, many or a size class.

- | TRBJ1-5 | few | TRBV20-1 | TGCAGTGCTAGAACCCCCTCGGAGCCCCAGCATTTT | CSARTPSEPQHF
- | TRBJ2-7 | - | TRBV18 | TGTGCCAGCTCTCTCCAACGCCCCGCCGAGCAGTACTTC | CASSLQRPAEQYF
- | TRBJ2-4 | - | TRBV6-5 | TGTGCCAGCAGCGCAGGGAGCAGAGGCTATGAGCAGTACTTC | CASSAGSRGYEQYF
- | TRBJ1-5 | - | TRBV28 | TGTGCCAGCCAACGTCAGCGAAATCAGCCCCAGCATTTT | CASQRQRNQPQHF
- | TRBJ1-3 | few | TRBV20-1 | TGCAGTGCTAGGGGGACCGATGGAAACACCATATATTTT | CSARGTDGNTIYF
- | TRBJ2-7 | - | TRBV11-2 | TGTGCCAGCAGCCGGACAGCCCAGGATTACGAGCAGTACTTC | CASSRTAQDYEQYF
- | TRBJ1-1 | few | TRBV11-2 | TGTGCCAGCAGCTCGATCCGGAACACTGAAGCTTTCTTT | CASSSIRNTEAFF
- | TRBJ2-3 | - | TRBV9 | TGTACCAGCAGCCCAGACACAGATACGCAGTATTTT | CTSSPDTDTQYF
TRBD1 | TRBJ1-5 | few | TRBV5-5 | TGTGCCAGCAGCTTGTCGGACAGGGGAACTGGCAATCAGCCCCAGCATTTT | CASSLSDRGTGNQPQHF
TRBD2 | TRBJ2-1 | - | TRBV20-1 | TGCAGTGCTAGAGATAGATCGGGAGGCCCCGTTGAGCAGTTCTTC | CSARDRSGGPVEQFF
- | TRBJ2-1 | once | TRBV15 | TGTGCCACCAGCAGGGGGATCCCTCTTCGGGGGAATGAGCGGTTCTTC | CATSRGIPLRGNERFF
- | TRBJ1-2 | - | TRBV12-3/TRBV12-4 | TGTGCCAGCAGTTTAAGGGCCAGGGTACCTACTAACTATGGCTACACCTTC | CASSLRARVPTNYGYTF
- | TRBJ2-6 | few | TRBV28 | TGTGCCAGCAGTATAGGGACGTCTGGGGCCAACGTCCTGACTTTC | CASSIGTSGANVLTF
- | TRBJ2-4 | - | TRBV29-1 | TGCAGCGTTCAAACTGACAGTCTAGCCAAAAACATTCAGTACTTC | CSVQTDSLAKNIQYF
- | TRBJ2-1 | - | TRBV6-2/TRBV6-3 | TGTGCCACCGGGCTCTCCTACAATGAGCAGTTCTTC | CATGLSYNEQFF
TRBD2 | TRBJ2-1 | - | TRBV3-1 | TGTGCCAGCAGCCACGGACTAGCGGGGGGACATGAGCAGTTCTTC | CASSHGLAGGHEQFF
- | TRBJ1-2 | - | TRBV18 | TGTGCCAGCTCACCACCCGGGACAAGAATAAATGGCTACACCTTC | CASSPPGTRINGYTF
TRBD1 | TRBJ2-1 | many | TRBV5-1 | TGCGCCAGCAGCCGCAGACAGGGATACACCTACAATGAGCAGTTCTTC | CASSRRQGYTYNEQFF
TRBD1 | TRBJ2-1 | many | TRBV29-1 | TGCAGCGCCTCCGAGGGACAGGGGGTATTGGGTGAGCAGTTCTTC | CSASEGQGVLGEQFF
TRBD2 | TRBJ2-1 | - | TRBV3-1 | TGTGCCAGCAGCCAAGATGGGAGGAACCTAGCGGGAGGGCTACGCAATGAGCAGTTCTTC | CASSQDGRNLAGGLRNEQFF
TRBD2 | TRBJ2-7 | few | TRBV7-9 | TGTGCCAGCAGCTTAGAAGCGGGAGGACGGGCCTACGAGCAGTACTTC | CASSLEAGGRAYEQYF
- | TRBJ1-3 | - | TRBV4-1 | TGCGCCAGCAGCCAAGGAGTTTTGGGTGCTCTCAGAGGAAACACCATATATTTT | CASSQGVLGALRGNTIYF
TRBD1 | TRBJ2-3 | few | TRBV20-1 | TGCAGTGCTAGAGATAACAGGGGCCAAACAGATACGCAGTATTTT | CSARDNRGQTDTQYF
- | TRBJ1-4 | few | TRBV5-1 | TGCGCCAGCAGCCGTGAAGGGTACAGGGAGGATGAAAAACTGTTTTTT | CASSREGYREDEKLFF
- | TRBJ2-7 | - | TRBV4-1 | TGCGCCAGCAGCCAAGAAGGGACCCCCCCCTACGAGCAGTACTTC | CASSQEGTPPYEQYF
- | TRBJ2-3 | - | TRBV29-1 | TGCAGCGGGGAGGGGGGGACAGATACGCAGTATTTT | CSGEGGTDTQYF
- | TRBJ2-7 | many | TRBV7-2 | TGTGCCAGCAGTTTACCAGGTTCCTACGAGCAGTACTTC | CASSLPGSYEQYF
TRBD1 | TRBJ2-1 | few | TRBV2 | TGTGCCAGCAGTGGGGACAGAGCATCCGGCAAGCAGTTCTTC | CASSGDRASGKQFF
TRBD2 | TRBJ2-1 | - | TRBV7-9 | TGTGCCAGCACCGGACTAGCGGTCGGAAATGAGCAGTTCTTC | CASTGLAVGNEQFF
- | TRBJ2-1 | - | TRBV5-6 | TGTGCCAGCAGCTTCAGGGGCCGCGGGGGTAATGAGCAGTTCTTC | CASSFRGRGGNEQFF
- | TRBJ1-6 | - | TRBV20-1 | TGCAGTGCTAGAGAATTCCGGCAAATTAATTCACCCCTCCACTTT | CSAREFRQINSPLHF
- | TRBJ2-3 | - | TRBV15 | TGTGCCACCAGCTTTACCCAGGGAACAGATACGCGGTATTTT | CATSFTQGTDTRYF
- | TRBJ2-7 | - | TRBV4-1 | TGCGCCAGCAGCCAAGATTCAAGCGACCACGAGCAGTACTTC | CASSQDSSDHEQYF
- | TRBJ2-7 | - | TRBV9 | TGTGCCAGCAGCGTAGCCGCGGGGGCCGAGTACGAGCAGTACTTC | CASSVAAGAEYEQYF
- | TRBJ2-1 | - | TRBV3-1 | TGTGCCAGCAGCCAATCAAAAGCTAATACCTACAATGAGCAGTTCTTC | CASSQSKANTYNEQFF
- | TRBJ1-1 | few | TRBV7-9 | TGTGCCAGCAGCTTAGCGCGGCAGGGTATGAACACTGAAGCTTTCTTT | CASSLARQGMNTEAFF
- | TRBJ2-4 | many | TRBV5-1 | TGCGCCAGCAGCTTTGAAGACATTCAGTACTTC | CASSFEDIQYF
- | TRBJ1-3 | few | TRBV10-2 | TGCGCCAGCAGTCAGGACAGCTCTGGAAACACCATATATTTT | CASSQDSSGNTIYF
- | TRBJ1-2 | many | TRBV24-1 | TGTGCCACCGCAAGGTCGGGGGGAACCTCCGGCTACACCTTC | CATARSGGTSGYTF
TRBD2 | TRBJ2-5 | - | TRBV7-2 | TGTGCCAGCAGCTTAACTAGCGTCCTCGGGGAGACCCAGTACTTC | CASSLTSVLGETQYF
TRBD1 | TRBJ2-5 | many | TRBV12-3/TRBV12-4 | TGTGCCAGCAGTCAAACAGGGGGAGAGACCCAGTACTTC | CASSQTGGETQYF